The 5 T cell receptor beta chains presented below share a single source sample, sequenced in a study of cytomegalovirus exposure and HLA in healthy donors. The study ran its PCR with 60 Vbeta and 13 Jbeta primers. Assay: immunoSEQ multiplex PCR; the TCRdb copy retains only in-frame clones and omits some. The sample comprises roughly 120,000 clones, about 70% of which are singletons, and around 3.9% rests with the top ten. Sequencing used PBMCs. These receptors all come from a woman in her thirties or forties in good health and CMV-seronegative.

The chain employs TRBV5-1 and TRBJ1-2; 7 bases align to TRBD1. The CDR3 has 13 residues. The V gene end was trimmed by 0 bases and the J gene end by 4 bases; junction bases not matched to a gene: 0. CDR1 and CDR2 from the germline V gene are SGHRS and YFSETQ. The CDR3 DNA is TGCGCCAGCAGCTTGGACAGGGGCTATGGCTACACCTTC. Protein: CASSLDRGYGYTF.

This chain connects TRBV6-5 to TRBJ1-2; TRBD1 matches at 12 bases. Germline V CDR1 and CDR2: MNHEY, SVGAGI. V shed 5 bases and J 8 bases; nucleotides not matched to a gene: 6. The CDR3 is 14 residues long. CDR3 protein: CASSVGTGGWGYTF. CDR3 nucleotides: TGTGCCAGCAGTGTAGGGACAGGGGGCTGGGGCTACACCTTC.

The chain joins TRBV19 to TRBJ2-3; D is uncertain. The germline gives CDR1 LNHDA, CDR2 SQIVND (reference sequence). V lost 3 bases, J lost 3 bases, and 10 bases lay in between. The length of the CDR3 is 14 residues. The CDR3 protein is CASSMTLQTDTQYF. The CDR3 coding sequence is TGTGCCAGTAGTATGACCCTACAGACAGATACGCAGTATTTT.

The CDR3 bases are TGCGCCAGCAGCCAGAGACAGGGGGTCGAGCAGTTCTTC. It is translated as CASSQRQGVEQFF. This rearrangement joins TRBV4-3 to TRBJ2-1, with 9 bases matching TRBD1. V dropped 3 bases and J dropped 10; count of bases not matched to a gene: 4. This CDR3 has 13 residues. The germline CDR1 and CDR2 sequences are LGHNA and YSLEER.

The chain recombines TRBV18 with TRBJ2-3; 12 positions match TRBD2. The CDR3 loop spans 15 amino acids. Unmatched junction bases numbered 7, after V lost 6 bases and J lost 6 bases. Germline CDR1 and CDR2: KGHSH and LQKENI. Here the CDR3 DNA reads TGTGCCAGCTCCAGACTAGCGGGAGAGGGGGATACGCAGTATTTT. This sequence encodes CASSRLAGEGDTQYF. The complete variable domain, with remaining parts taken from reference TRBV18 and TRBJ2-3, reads NAGVMQNPRHLVRRRGQEARLRCSPMKGHSHVYWYRQLPEEGLKFMVYLQKENIIDESGMPKERFSAEFPKEGPSILRIQQVVRGDSAAYFCASSRLAGEGDTQYFGPGTRLTVL.